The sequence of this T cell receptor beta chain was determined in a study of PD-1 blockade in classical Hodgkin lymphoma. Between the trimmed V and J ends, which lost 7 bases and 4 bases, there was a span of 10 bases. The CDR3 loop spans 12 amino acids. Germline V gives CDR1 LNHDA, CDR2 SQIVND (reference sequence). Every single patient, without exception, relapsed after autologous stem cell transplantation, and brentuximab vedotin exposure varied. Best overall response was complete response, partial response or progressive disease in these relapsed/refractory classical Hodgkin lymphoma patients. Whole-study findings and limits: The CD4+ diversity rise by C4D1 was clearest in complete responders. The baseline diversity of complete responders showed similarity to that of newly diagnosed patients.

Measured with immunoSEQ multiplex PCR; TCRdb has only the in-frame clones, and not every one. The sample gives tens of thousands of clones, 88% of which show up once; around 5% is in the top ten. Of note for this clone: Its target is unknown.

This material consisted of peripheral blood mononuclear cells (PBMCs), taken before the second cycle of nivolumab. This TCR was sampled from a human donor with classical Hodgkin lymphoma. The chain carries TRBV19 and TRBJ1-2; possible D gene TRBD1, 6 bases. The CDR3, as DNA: TGTGCCAGTATCGGGGGCGGCTATGGCTACACCTTC. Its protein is CASIGGGYGYTF.